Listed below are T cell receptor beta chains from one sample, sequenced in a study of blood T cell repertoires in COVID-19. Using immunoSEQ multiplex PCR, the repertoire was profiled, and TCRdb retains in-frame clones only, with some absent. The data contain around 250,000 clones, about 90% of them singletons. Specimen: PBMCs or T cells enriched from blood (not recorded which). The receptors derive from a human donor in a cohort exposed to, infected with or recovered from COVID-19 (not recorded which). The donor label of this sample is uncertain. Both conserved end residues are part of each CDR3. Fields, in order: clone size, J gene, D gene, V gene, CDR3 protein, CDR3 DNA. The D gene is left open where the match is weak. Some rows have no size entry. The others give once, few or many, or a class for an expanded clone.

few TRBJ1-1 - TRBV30 CAWLWGRNTEAFF TGTGCCTGGTTGTGGGGCCGGAACACTGAAGCTTTCTTT
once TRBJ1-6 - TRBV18 CASSPLSRGNNSPLHF TGTGCCAGCTCACCACTTTCCAGGGGAAATAATTCACCCCTCCACTTT
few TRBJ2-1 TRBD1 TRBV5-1 CASSLGTAEMGEQFF TGCGCCAGCAGCTTAGGGACAGCTGAGATGGGTGAGCAGTTCTTC
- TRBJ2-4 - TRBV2 CASSSAWGVDKNIQYF TGTGCCAGCAGTTCCGCCTGGGGGGTAGACAAAAACATTCAGTACTTC
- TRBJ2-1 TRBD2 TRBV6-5 CASGRSGGPHNEQFF TGTGCCAGCGGCAGATCGGGGGGGCCGCACAATGAGCAGTTCTTC
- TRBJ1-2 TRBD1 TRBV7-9 CASSPRQGIATF TGTGCCAGCAGCCCCAGACAGGGGATTGCCACCTTC
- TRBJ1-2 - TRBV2 CASSVQGNYGYTF TGTGCCAGCAGTGTTCAGGGGAACTATGGCTACACCTTC
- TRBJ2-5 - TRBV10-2 CASSERVVETQYF TGCGCCAGCAGTGAGCGAGTGGTGGAGACCCAGTACTTC
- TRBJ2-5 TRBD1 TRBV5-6 CASSSAGTEGETQYF TGTGCCAGCAGCTCCGCCGGGACAGAAGGGGAGACCCAGTACTTC
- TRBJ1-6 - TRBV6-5 CASSYTAGHNSPLHF TGTGCCAGCAGTTACACGGCAGGGCATAATTCACCCCTCCACTTT
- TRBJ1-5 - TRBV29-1 CSVDPARSTCSRLVNQPQHF TGCAGCGTTGACCCCGCACGATCGACCTGCTCCCGACTGGTCAATCAGCCCCAGCATTTT
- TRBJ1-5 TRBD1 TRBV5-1 CASSQGTANQPQHF TGCGCCAGCAGCCAAGGGACAGCTAATCAGCCCCAGCATTTT
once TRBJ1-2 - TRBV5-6 CASSFNPVGQGYTF TGTGCCAGCAGCTTTAACCCAGTGGGACAAGGCTACACCTTC
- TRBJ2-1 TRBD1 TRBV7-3 CASSLQGAAYNEQFF TGTGCCAGCAGCTTACAGGGGGCCGCCTACAATGAGCAGTTCTTC
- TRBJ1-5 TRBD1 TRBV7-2 CASSSGQVSRQPQHF TGTGCCAGCAGCTCGGGACAGGTATCGCGCCAGCCCCAGCATTTT
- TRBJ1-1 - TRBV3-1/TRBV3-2 CASSPTAMNTEAFF TGTGCCAGCAGCCCGACAGCTATGAACACTGAAGCTTTCTTT
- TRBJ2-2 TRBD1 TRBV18 CASSVTAAKTGGNGELFF TGTGCCAGCTCTGTCACGGCTGCGAAAACAGGGGGCAACGGGGAGCTGTTTTTT
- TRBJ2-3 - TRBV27 CASSLNAGTETDTQYF TGTGCCAGCAGCCTCAACGCCGGGACTGAGACAGATACGCAGTATTTT
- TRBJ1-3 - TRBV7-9 CASSSFPQNSLSGNTIYF TGTGCCAGCAGCTCCTTTCCCCAGAACAGCCTCTCTGGAAACACCATATATTTT
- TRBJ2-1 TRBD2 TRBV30 CAWSVGTSYNEQFF TGTGCCTGGAGTGTAGGGACTAGCTACAATGAGCAGTTCTTC
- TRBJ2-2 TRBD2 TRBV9 CASKPSGGGTGELFF TGTGCCAGCAAACCTAGCGGGGGTGGTACCGGGGAGCTGTTTTTT
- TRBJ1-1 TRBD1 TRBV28 CASSPGGGRGTEAFF TGTGCCAGCAGCCCTGGAGGGGGCCGAGGGACTGAAGCTTTCTTT
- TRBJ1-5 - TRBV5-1 CASSTDNFGPQHF TGCGCCAGCAGCACCGACAATTTTGGGCCCCAGCATTTT
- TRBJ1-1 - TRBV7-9 CASSSPRGGTEAFF TGTGCCAGCAGCTCTCCAAGGGGAGGCACTGAAGCTTTCTTT
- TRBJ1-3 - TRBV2 CASSEKRGLGTIYF TGTGCCAGCAGTGAAAAGAGAGGGCTCGGCACCATATATTTT
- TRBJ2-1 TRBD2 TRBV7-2 CASSASGGAMASPYNEQFF TGTGCCAGCAGCGCCAGCGGGGGGGCCATGGCAAGCCCCTACAATGAGCAGTTCTTC
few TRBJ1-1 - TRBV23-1 CASSHSDRYMNTEAFF TGCGCCAGCAGTCACTCAGACAGATACATGAACACTGAAGCTTTCTTT
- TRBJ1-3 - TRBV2 CASRQGNSGNTIYF TGTGCCAGCAGGCAGGGGAACTCTGGAAACACCATATATTTT
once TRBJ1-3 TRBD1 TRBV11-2 CASSLGPPGQAFSPSGNTIYF TGTGCCAGCAGTTTAGGCCCTCCGGGACAGGCTTTCTCCCCCTCTGGAAACACCATATATTTT
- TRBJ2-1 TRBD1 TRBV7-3 CASSLTGQSYNEQFF TGTGCCAGCAGCTTAACGGGACAGTCCTACAATGAGCAGTTCTTC
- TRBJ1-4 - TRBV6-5 CASSWDIRNEKLFF TGTGCCAGCAGTTGGGACATTCGGAATGAAAAACTGTTTTTT
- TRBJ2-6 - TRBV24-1 CATSDSDGEVLTF TGTGCCACCAGTGACTCAGACGGGGAAGTCCTGACTTTC
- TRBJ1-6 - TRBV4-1 CASSPQEQGNSPLHF TGCGCCAGCAGCCCCCAGGAACAGGGCAACTCACCCCTCCACTTT
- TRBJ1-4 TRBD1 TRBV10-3 CAISRPPGQVNEKLFF TGTGCCATCAGCCGACCTCCGGGACAGGTTAATGAAAAACTGTTTTTT
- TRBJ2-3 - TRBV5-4 CASSLMAGNTDTQYF TGTGCCAGCAGCTTGATGGCGGGTAACACAGATACGCAGTATTTT
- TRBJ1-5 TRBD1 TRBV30 CAWSGQGSAPQHF TGTGCCTGGAGCGGACAGGGCTCGGCGCCCCAGCATTTT
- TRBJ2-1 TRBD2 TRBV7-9 CASSFLLAGGYEQFF TGTGCCAGCAGCTTCTTACTAGCGGGGGGGTATGAGCAGTTCTTC
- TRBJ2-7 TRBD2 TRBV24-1 CATSPRGGAGQYF TGTGCCACCAGTCCTCGGGGGGGGGCCGGGCAGTACTTC
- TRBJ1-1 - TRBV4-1 CASSQVAGARPEAFF TGCGCCAGCAGCCAAGTGGCGGGGGCGCGACCTGAAGCTTTCTTT
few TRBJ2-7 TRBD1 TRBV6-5 CASSYSRTGDSYEQYF TGTGCCAGCAGTTACTCGAGGACAGGGGACTCCTACGAGCAGTACTTC
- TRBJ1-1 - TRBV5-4 CASKVDRFTEAFF TGTGCCAGCAAAGTAGACAGATTCACTGAAGCTTTCTTT
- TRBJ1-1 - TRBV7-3 CASSLSQDTEAFF TGTGCCAGCAGCTTAAGCCAGGACACTGAAGCTTTCTTT